These 13 T cell receptor beta chains share one sample of origin, sequenced in a study of OX40 agonist ivuxolimab in advanced cancers. Profiling relied on immunoSEQ multiplex PCR, and the TCRdb table lists in-frame clones only, not all of them. The repertoire holds around 55,000 clones, around 88% seen once, with about 13% in the top ten. Here the sequenced sample was CD4+ or CD8+ T cells sorted from blood, taken in a trial of the OX40 agonist ivuxolimab. The receptors were gathered from an adult with an advanced solid tumor such as melanoma, head and neck, liver or kidney cancer.

CDR3: CASSVGGDAFF. CDR3 nucleotide sequence: TGCGCCAGCAGCGTGGGAGGGGACGCTTTCTTT. The gene calls are TRBV5-1 and TRBJ1-1; tentative D call: TRBD1 (5 bases). With 4 bases removed from V and 11 bases from J, the gap between germline ends came to 12 bases. The CDR3 totals 11 residues. Germline V gene lookup returns CDR1 SGHRS and CDR2 YFSETQ.

The chain uses TRBV7-9 and TRBJ2-3; D is ambiguous. The CDR3 runs 15 residues. V was trimmed by 0 bases and J by 0 bases, leaving 7 bases between them. The V gene's germline CDR1 is SEHNR and CDR2 FQNEAQ (reference sequence). DNA for the CDR3: TGTGCCAGCAGCTTAGCTGCAACAAGCACAGATACGCAGTATTTT. This encodes CASSLAATSTDTQYF.

The chain links TRBV4-1 to TRBJ2-1, with D perhaps matching TRBD1 or TRBD2 (5 bases each). The CDR3 sequence is 15 residues long. Per the germline V gene, CDR1 is MGHRA and CDR2 is YSYEKL. V lost 3 bases and J 6 bases, leaving 15 bases between the germline ends. The CDR3 sequence is CASSQHGAEVNEQFF. As DNA, the CDR3 is TGCGCCAGCAGCCAGCACGGGGCTGAGGTCAATGAGCAGTTCTTC.

This clone was seen a single time. The chain carries TRBV6-1 and TRBJ1-1; a possible D gene is TRBD1 (6 bases). Germline CDR1 and CDR2: MNHNS and SASEGT. V lost 5 bases to trimming and J lost 4 bases, with 14 bases between them. The CDR3 has 14 amino acids. CDR3: CASSMGQTGTEAFF. CDR3 coding DNA: TGTGCCAGCAGTATGGGACAAACCGGCACTGAAGCTTTCTTT.

CDR3 coding DNA: TGTGCCAGCAGTTCCATGAATACGGAGTACTTC. It translates to CASSSMNTEYF. This chain connects TRBV6-5 to TRBJ2-7; no definite D call. V was cut by 4 bases and J by 11 bases, with 12 bases left in between. Germline V gives CDR1 MNHEY, CDR2 SVGAGI. The CDR3 sequence is 11 residues long.

Notes on this clone: This sample also contains other DNA sequences that code for the same CDR3. V usage is TRBV6-5 and J usage is TRBJ2-7, with D unresolved. Germline loops: CDR1 MNHEY, CDR2 SVGAGI. The CDR3 runs to 12 residues. The germline V and J ends were trimmed by 6 bases and 0 bases, with 6 bases remaining between them. In DNA form, the CDR3 reads TGTGCCAGCAGCCCAACCTCCTACGAGCAGTACTTC. The encoded protein is CASSPTSYEQYF.

The chain employs TRBV6-5 and TRBJ2-1; D may match TRBD1 or TRBD2 (5 bases each). Trimming pared 0 bases from V and 8 bases from J, leaving 11 bases between. The germline V gene encodes CDR1 MNHEY and CDR2 SVGAGI. This CDR3 has 14 amino acids. CDR3 DNA sequence: TGTGCCAGCAGTTACTCAGGGACGGTGGATGAGCAGTTCTTC. Encoded protein: CASSYSGTVDEQFF.

The chain joins TRBV10-3 to TRBJ2-2; D remains ambiguous. The CDR3 has 16 amino acids. Germline-derived CDR1 and CDR2 are ENHRY and SYGVKD. Trimming took 7 bases from V and 0 from J, leaving 15 bases between them. CDR3 sequence (DNA): TGTGCCATCATGAAGGACCGTCTACCGAACACCGGGGAGCTGTTTTTT. Its protein is CAIMKDRLPNTGELFF.

J is TRBJ2-1 and V is TRBV9; no reliable D call. Trimming removed 0 bases at V and 5 bases at J, with 9 bases between. Germline values: CDR1 SGDLS, CDR2 YYNGEE. The CDR3 is made up of 14 amino acids. CDR3 nucleotide sequence: TGTGCCAGCAGCGTAGAACAGATTGACAATGAGCAGTTCTTC. Encoded protein: CASSVEQIDNEQFF.

V is TRBV6-5 and J is TRBJ2-3; 12 nucleotides agree with TRBD2. V was clipped by 6 bases and J by 9 bases; unmatched bases: 10. The CDR3 is made up of 15 amino acids. CDR1 is MNHEY and CDR2 is SVGAGI in the germline V gene. In nucleotides, the CDR3 is TGTGCCAGCAGCCTGACTAGCGGGGGCCTCGACACGCAGTATTTT. This codes for CASSLTSGGLDTQYF.

The chain has TRBV11-2 and TRBJ1-1; D gene ambiguous. CDR3 length equals 14 residues. V was trimmed by 6 bases and J by 2 bases, leaving 13 bases between them. The germline V gene encodes CDR1 SGHAT and CDR2 FQNNGV. The CDR3 is CASSPEGGNTEAFF. DNA of the CDR3: TGTGCCAGCAGTCCAGAAGGAGGAAACACTGAAGCTTTCTTT. Using reference TRBV11-2 and TRBJ1-1 for the parts outside the CDR3, the full variable domain is EAGVAQSPRYKIIEKRQSVAFWCNPISGHATLYWYQQILGQGPKLLIQFQNNGVVDDSQLPKDRFSAERLKGVDSTLKIQPAKLEDSAVYLCASSPEGGNTEAFFGQGTRLTVV.

The chain uses TRBV19 and TRBJ1-1; TRBD1 agrees at 7 bases. V was clipped by 5 bases and J by 4 bases; unmatched bases: 13. CDR1 is LNHDA and CDR2 is SQIVND in the germline V gene (reference sequence). CDR3 length equals 16 residues. CDR3 sequence (DNA): TGTGCCAGTAGTCCCAGGGGGGAGGAACTTGGCACTGAAGCTTTCTTT. Amino acid sequence: CASSPRGEELGTEAFF. Together with reference TRBV19 and TRBJ1-1, the CDR3 gives the full variable domain: DGGITQSPKYLFRKEGQNVTLSCEQNLNHDAMYWYRQDPGQGLRLIYYSQIVNDFQKGDIAEGYSVSREKKESFPLTVTSAQKNPTAFYLCASSPRGEELGTEAFFGQGTRLTVV.

The rearrangement uses TRBV5-1 and TRBJ1-4; a possible D gene is TRBD1 (5 bases). This CDR3 is built from 14 residues. The V and J ends lost 6 bases and 5 bases respectively, with 14 bases between them. Per germline, CDR1 SGHRS and CDR2 YFSETQ. The CDR3 is CASTTTEPNEKLFF. In nucleotides, the CDR3 is TGCGCCAGCACTACGACAGAGCCGAATGAAAAACTGTTTTTT.